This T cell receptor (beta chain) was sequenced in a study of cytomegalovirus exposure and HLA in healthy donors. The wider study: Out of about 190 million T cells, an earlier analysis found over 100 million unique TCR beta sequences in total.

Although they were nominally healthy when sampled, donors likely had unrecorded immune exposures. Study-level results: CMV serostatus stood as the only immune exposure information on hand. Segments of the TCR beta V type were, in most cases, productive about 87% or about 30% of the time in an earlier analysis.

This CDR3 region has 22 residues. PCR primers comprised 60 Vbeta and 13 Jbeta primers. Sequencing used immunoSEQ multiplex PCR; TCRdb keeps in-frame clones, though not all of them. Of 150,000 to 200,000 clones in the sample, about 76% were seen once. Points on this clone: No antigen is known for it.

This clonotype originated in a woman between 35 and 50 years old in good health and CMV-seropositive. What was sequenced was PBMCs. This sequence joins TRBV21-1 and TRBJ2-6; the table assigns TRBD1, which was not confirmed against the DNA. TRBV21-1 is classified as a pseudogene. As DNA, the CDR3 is TGTGCCAGCAGCAAAGTATCCCAGGGACAGCAAAAGAACGTCTCTGGGGCCAACGTCCTGACTTTC. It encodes CASSKVSQGQQKNVSGANVLTF.